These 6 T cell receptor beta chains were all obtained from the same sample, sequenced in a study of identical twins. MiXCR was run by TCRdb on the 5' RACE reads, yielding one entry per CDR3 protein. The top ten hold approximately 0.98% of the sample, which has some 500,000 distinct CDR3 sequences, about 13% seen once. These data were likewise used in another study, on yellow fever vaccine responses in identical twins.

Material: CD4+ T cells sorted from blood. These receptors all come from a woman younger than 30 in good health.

CDR3 region: CASRPLAGLNYEQYF. The CDR3 DNA reads as TGTGCCAGCAGGCCCCTAGCGGGGCTTAATTACGAGCAGTACTTC. V gene TRBV28 combines with J gene TRBJ2-7; 9 bases match TRBD2. The trim removed 6 bases at V and 4 bases at J, leaving 10 bases unmatched. Germline V gene lookup returns CDR1 MDHEN and CDR2 SYDVKM. This CDR3 spans 15 amino acids.

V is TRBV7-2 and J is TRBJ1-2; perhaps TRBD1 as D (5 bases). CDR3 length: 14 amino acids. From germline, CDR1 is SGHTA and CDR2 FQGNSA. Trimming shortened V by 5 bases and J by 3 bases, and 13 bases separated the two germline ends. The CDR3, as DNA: TGTGCCAGCAGCCTAGGCTACAGGCACTATGGCTACACCTTC. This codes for CASSLGYRHYGYTF.

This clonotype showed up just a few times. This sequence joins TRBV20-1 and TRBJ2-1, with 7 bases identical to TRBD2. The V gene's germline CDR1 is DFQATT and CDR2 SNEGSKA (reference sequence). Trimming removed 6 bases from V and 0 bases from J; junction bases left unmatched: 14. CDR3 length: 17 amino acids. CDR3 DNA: TGCAGTGCGAAGCCCCCTATTAGGACTAGCTCCTACAATGAGCAGTTCTTC. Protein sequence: CSAKPPIRTSSYNEQFF.

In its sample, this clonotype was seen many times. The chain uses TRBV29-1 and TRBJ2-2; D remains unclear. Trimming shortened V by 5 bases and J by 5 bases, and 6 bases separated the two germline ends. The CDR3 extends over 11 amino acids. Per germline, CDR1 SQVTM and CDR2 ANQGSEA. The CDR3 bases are TGCAGCGTTTTTAGGACCGGGGAGCTGTTTTTT. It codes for CSVFRTGELFF.

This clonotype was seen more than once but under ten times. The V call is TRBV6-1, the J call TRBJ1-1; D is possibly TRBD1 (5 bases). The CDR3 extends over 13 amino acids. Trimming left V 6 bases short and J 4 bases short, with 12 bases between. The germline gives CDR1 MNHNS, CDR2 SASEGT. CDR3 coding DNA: TGTGCCAGCAGATCCAGGGTCGCCACTGAAGCTTTCTTT. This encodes CASRSRVATEAFF.

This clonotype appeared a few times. The CDR3: CASTKGGGYETQYF. As DNA, the CDR3 is TGTGCCAGCACCAAAGGGGGCGGGTACGAGACCCAGTACTTC. V gene TRBV3-1 combines with J gene TRBJ2-5; 7 bases match TRBD1. V lost 7 bases to trimming and J lost 5 bases; unmatched junction nucleotides: 10. Germline-derived CDR1 and CDR2 are LGHDT and YNNKEL (reference sequence). The CDR3 runs 14 residues.